The sequence of this TCR beta chain was determined in a study of identical twins. The cDNA had a unique molecular identifier and a template-switch universal primer site. From the 5' RACE reads, TCRdb called clonotypes with MiXCR, one entry per CDR3 protein. The repertoire holds under 800,000 distinct CDR3 sequences, with around 20% as singletons. This clonotype has only a few counts. Its matching antigen is unknown. Study-wide results and limits: Beta out-of-frame sequences showed weaker excess twin sharing.

The CDR3 is 16 amino acids. J gave up 10 bases and V 0 bases, and 13 bases lay outside the gene matches. CDR1 and CDR2 from the germline V gene are SGHDT and YYEEEE. This sample was also put to use in a study of T cells expressing NK-cell markers. As that report states: In sorted CD3+CD56+NKG2C+, CD3+CD56+NKG2C- and CD3+CD56-NKG2C+ T cells, TCR beta repertoires were obtained. Researchers report these clonotypes also headed the CD3+CD56-NKG2C+ fraction in a few donors.

Specimen: PBMCs. The clonotype was recovered from a woman under 30 in good health. The rearrangement uses TRBV5-6 and TRBJ2-1, with 7 positions matching TRBD2. CDR3 in amino acids: CASSLAIGLVGSEQFF. The CDR3 coding sequence is TGTGCCAGCAGCTTGGCAATCGGACTAGTAGGTTCGGAGCAGTTCTTC.